This entry lists 12 T cell receptor beta chains sequenced from one sample in a study of T cell responses to AZD1222 COVID-19 vaccine. Libraries were prepared by immunoSEQ multiplex PCR; TCRdb keeps only in-frame clonotypes and omits some of them. The data show approximately 100,000 clones, 80% to 95% seen once. This specimen was peripheral blood, taken on day 0 of AZD1222 vaccination. The receptor source for this set is an adult in good health.

This clone was observed once. The gene calls are TRBV10-3 and TRBJ2-7, with D unresolved. The V gene lost 2 bases and the J gene lost 3 bases, with 5 bases spanning the gap. CDR1 ENHRY and CDR2 SYGVKD come from the germline V gene. The length of the CDR3 is 12 residues. CDR3 nucleotide sequence: TGTGCCATCAGTGAGGGTAACTACGAGCAGTACTTC. Its protein product is CAISEGNYEQYF.

This chain joins TRBV5-1 and TRBJ2-7; D may be TRBD1 (6 bases). The CDR3 sequence is 17 residues long. CDR1 and CDR2 (germline): SGHRS, YFSETQ. V lost 4 bases to trimming and J lost 0 bases, with 20 bases between them. Here the CDR3 reads CASSVEPGTRISYEQYF. The DNA of the CDR3 is TGCGCCAGCAGCGTGGAACCTGGGACACGGATCTCCTACGAGCAGTACTTC.

The chain combines TRBV2 with TRBJ2-6; D is perhaps TRBD2 (6 bases). The V gene's germline CDR1 is SNHLY and CDR2 FYNNEI. The length of the CDR3 is 18 residues. Trimming took 5 bases from V and 2 from J, leaving 19 bases between them. The CDR3 bases are TGTGCCAGCAGTCGGGACGGAGGGTTTGGGGCTGGGGCCAACGTCCTGACTTTC. Translating gives CASSRDGGFGAGANVLTF.

The rearrangement joins TRBV6-5 to TRBJ1-5; D ambiguous. The V and J ends lost 2 bases and 6 bases respectively, with 11 bases between them. Germline loops: CDR1 MNHEY, CDR2 SVGAGI. The CDR3 length is 14 residues. CDR3 coding DNA: TGTGCCAGCAGTTACCGCGGATCAGGTCAGCCCCAGCATTTT. As protein: CASSYRGSGQPQHF.

The gene calls are TRBV4-1 and TRBJ2-1, with D perhaps matching TRBD2 (5 bases). CDR1 is MGHRA and CDR2 is YSYEKL in the germline V gene. The CDR3 has 12 residues. The V end was cut by 0 bases, the J end by 12 bases, with 9 bases between. For the CDR3, the DNA is TGCGCCAGCAGCCAAGACGGGATTAGGCAGTTCTTC. Protein: CASSQDGIRQFF.

A few counts support this clone. CDR3 nucleotide sequence: TGTGCCAGTCAACTTATCGGACAGCCCTATGGCTACACCTTC. Protein sequence: CASQLIGQPYGYTF. This chain joins TRBV19 and TRBJ1-2; perhaps TRBD1 as D (6 bases). Trimming stripped 8 bases from V and 4 bases from J, with 17 bases between. The CDR3 runs 14 residues. Germline CDR1 LNHDA, CDR2 SQIVND (reference sequence). Combining the CDR3 with reference TRBV19 and TRBJ1-2 gives the whole variable domain DGGITQSPKYLFRKEGQNVTLSCEQNLNHDAMYWYRQDPGQGLRLIYYSQIVNDFQKGDIAEGYSVSREKKESFPLTVTSAQKNPTAFYLCASQLIGQPYGYTFGSGTRLTVV.

This CDR3 is CASSQGQGYNTEAFF. The CDR3 DNA reads TGCGCCAGCAGTCAAGGACAGGGATATAACACTGAAGCTTTCTTT. The chain is built from TRBV23-1 and TRBJ1-1; TRBD1 agrees at 8 bases. TRBV23-1 is classed as an ORF, of uncertain function. V lost 2 bases and J lost 2; bases outside the gene matches: 4. The CDR3 sequence is 15 residues long.

In nucleotides, the CDR3 is TGTGCCAGCAGTCCAAGGACAGGGGCTGGCTACACCTTC. Its protein is CASSPRTGAGYTF. The chain combines TRBV27 with TRBJ1-2, with 9 nucleotides matching TRBD1. CDR1 is MNHEY and CDR2 is SMNVEV in the germline V gene (reference sequence). This CDR3 contains 13 residues. The J segment lost 7 bases and the V segment lost 5 bases, leaving 5 bases of the junction unmatched.

The chain is built from TRBV30 and TRBJ1-6; 8 nucleotides match TRBD1. In germline, CDR1 is GTSNPN, CDR2 SVGIG (reference sequence). The CDR3 contains 13 residues. V was pared by 7 bases and J by 7 bases, with 6 bases of the junction left unmatched. The CDR3 DNA reads TGTGCCTTTTCTCAGGGGGCAAATTCACCCCTCCACTTT. It specifies CAFSQGANSPLHF.

This chain joins TRBV5-5 and TRBJ2-5; D unclear. Deletions cut 4 bases from V and 5 bases from J, with 12 bases between. The CDR3 is 13 residues long. Germline assignment: CDR1 SGHKS and CDR2 YYEKEE (reference sequence). This CDR3 reads CASSLDPLETQYF. For the CDR3, the DNA is TGTGCCAGCAGCCTGGACCCCCTGGAGACCCAGTACTTC.

The CDR3 DNA sequence: TGTGCCAGCAGTTACCAGGGGGCTAATAATCAGCCCCAGCATTTT. This gives the protein CASSYQGANNQPQHF. The chain has TRBV6-2 or TRBV6-3 and TRBJ1-5; 8 positions agree with TRBD1. V was pared by 2 bases and J by 4 bases, with 4 bases of the junction left unmatched. CDR1 is MNHEY, CDR2 SVGEGT, per germline. This CDR3 is built from 15 residues.

The chain is built from TRBV19 and TRBJ1-3; D gene unclear. The CDR3 spans 13 residues. V was trimmed by 7 bases and J by 0 bases, leaving 7 bases between them. Per germline, CDR1 LNHDA and CDR2 SQIVND (reference sequence). The chain's CDR3 is CASTQNSGNTIYF. The CDR3 DNA follows: TGTGCCAGTACCCAGAACTCTGGAAACACCATATATTTT. The full variable domain, rest sourced from reference TRBV19 and TRBJ1-3, is DGGITQSPKYLFRKEGQNVTLSCEQNLNHDAMYWYRQDPGQGLRLIYYSQIVNDFQKGDIAEGYSVSREKKESFPLTVTSAQKNPTAFYLCASTQNSGNTIYFGEGSWLTVV.